The clone carrying this T cell receptor (beta chain) was seen at least ten times. This entry belongs to a study of T-cell memory formation after mild COVID-19. TCRdb re-called the 5' RACE reads with MiXCR, one entry per CDR3 protein. The data contain about 320,000 distinct CDR3 sequences, roughly an eighth of them singletons. This CDR3 is built from 15 residues. CDR1 and CDR2 from the germline V gene are SGHTA and FQGNSA. V lost 7 bases and J lost 0, with 12 bases in between. The sequencing input was PBMCs or a T cell subset sorted from them (not recorded which). The TCR comes from a man between 18 and 35 years old who had mild COVID-19 (a few samples of this study predate the infection). Cell type and time point are not known. The gene calls are TRBV7-2 and TRBJ2-2; D assignment may be TRBD1 or TRBD2 (5 bases each). For the CDR3, the DNA is TGTGCCAGCACCAGGGACGTCGCGAACACCGGGGAGCTGTTTTTT. Residues: CASTRDVANTGELFF.